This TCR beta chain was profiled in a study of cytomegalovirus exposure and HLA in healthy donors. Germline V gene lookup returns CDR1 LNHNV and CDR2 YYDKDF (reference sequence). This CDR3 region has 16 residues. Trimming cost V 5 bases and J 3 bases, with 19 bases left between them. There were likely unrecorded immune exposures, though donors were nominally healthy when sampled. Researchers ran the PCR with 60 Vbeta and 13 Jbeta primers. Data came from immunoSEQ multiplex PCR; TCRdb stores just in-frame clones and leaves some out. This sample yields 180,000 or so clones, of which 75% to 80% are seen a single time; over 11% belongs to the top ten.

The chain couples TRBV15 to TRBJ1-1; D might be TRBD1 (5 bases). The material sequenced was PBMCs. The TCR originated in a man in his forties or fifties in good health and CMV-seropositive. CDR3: CATSAGESLGDTEAFF. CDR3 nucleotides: TGTGCCACCAGCGCGGGGGAGAGCCTAGGGGACACTGAAGCTTTCTTT. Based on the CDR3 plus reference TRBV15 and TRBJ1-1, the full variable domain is DAMVIQNPRYQVTQFGKPVTLSCSQTLNHNVMYWYQQKSSQAPKLLFHYYDKDFNNEADTPDNFQSRRPNTSFCFLDIRSPGLGDTAMYLCATSAGESLGDTEAFFGQGTRLTVV.